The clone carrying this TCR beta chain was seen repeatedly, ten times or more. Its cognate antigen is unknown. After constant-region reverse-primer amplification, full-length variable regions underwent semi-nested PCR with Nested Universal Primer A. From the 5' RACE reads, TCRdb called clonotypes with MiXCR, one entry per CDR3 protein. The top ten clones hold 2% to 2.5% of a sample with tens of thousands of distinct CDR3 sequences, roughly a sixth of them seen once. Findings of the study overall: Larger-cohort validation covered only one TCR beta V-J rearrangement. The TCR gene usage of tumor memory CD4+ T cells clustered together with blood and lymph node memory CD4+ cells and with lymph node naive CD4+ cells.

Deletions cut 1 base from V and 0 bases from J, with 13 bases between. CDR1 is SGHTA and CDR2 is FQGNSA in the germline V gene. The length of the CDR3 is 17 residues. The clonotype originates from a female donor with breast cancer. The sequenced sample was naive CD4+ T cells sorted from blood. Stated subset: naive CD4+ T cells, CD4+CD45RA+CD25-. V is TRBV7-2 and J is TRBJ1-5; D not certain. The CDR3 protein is CASSLGRTYDSNQPQHF. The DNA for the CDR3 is TGTGCCAGCAGCTTAGGGCGGACGTACGATAGCAATCAGCCCCAGCATTTT.